These T cell receptor beta chains were read from a single sample in a study of blood T cell repertoires in COVID-19. Sequencing used immunoSEQ multiplex PCR; TCRdb keeps in-frame clones, though not all of them. Found here are 150,000 to 200,000 clones, 82% of them singletons; the top ten hold about 10%. Sequencing was performed on PBMCs or T cells enriched from blood (not recorded which). These receptors originate from a middle-aged man who had recovered from COVID-19. CDR3s include the opening cysteine and the closing phenylalanine or tryptophan. A D gene is named only where the DNA matches it firmly. Size tells how often a clone was seen (once, few, many) or the class of an expanded clone, and some rows leave it out.

D	V	size	J	DNA	CDR3
TRBD1	TRBV7-9	-	TRBJ2-5	TGTGCCAGCAGCTTCGACAGGGGGGAGGAGACCCAGTACTTC	CASSFDRGEETQYF
TRBD1	TRBV7-9	-	TRBJ1-2	TGTGCCAGCAGCTTAAGGCGAGACAGGGGAACGAGCTATGGCTACACCTTC	CASSLRRDRGTSYGYTF
TRBD2	TRBV28	-	TRBJ2-7	TGTGCCAGCAGAGGGGCTAGCGGGAGTCGGGAGCAGTACTTC	CASRGASGSREQYF
-	TRBV9	-	TRBJ2-1	TGTGCCAGCAGCGTGAGTGGGAGCTCCTACAATGAGCAGTTCTTC	CASSVSGSSYNEQFF
-	TRBV9	-	TRBJ1-2	TGTGCCAGCAGCCCGCCCGTTTTACCCCAGGGGGGCTACACCTTC	CASSPPVLPQGGYTF
-	TRBV5-1	-	TRBJ2-3	TGCGCCAGCAAAGAGACGACAGATACAGATACGCAGTATTTT	CASKETTDTDTQYF
-	TRBV27	once	TRBJ2-1	TGTGCCAGCAGTTTGTGGGGGCGGGAGTGGGACAATGAGCAGTTCTTC	CASSLWGREWDNEQFF
-	TRBV5-4	-	TRBJ2-5	TGTGCCACCGGAGGAGAGACCCAGTACTTC	CATGGETQYF
TRBD1	TRBV4-3	-	TRBJ1-3	TGCGCCAGCAGCCAAGATCGGGACAGCTCTGGAAACACCATATATTTT	CASSQDRDSSGNTIYF
-	TRBV2	-	TRBJ2-7	TGTGCCAGCAGTGAAGGATTTGGGCGTTACGAGCAGTACTTC	CASSEGFGRYEQYF
-	TRBV6-1	-	TRBJ1-5	TGTGCCAGCAGTGAAAGGCAGGTAAATCAGCCCCAGCATTTT	CASSERQVNQPQHF
-	TRBV6-5	-	TRBJ1-2	TGTGCCAGCAGTTACTCGAAAGGGGGTTATGGCTACACCTTC	CASSYSKGGYGYTF
-	TRBV6-5	-	TRBJ2-3	TGTGCCAGCAGTTTAAGGGGGGGAGCCACGGGGTATACGCAGTATTTT	CASSLRGGATGYTQYF
-	TRBV10-3	-	TRBJ2-5	TGTGCCATACTAGACGGAGCGACCCAGTACTTC	CAILDGATQYF
-	TRBV5-1	-	TRBJ2-2	TGCGCCAGCATCAGGGGCCCGAACACCGGGGAGCTGTTTTTT	CASIRGPNTGELFF
-	TRBV4-2	-	TRBJ1-1	TGTGCCAGCAGCCAAGGCGAGGTGTGGTTGGAGGGGAACACTGAAGCTTTCTTT	CASSQGEVWLEGNTEAFF
-	TRBV4-1	-	TRBJ1-4	TGCGCCAGCAGCCAAGTCCCTACAGGAACGTGGGAAAAACTGTTTTTT	CASSQVPTGTWEKLFF
-	TRBV5-6	-	TRBJ2-1	TGTGCCAGCAGATTAGCCCGCATTACCTACAATGAGCAGTTCTTC	CASRLARITYNEQFF
TRBD2	TRBV6-5	-	TRBJ2-3	TGTGCCAGCAGCCGGACTAGCGGCACAGATACGCAGTATTTT	CASSRTSGTDTQYF
TRBD2	TRBV14	many	TRBJ2-1	TGTGCCAGCAGCCGGATATGGACTAGCGAACACAATGAGCAGTTCTTC	CASSRIWTSEHNEQFF
-	TRBV4-3	-	TRBJ2-5	TGCGCCAGCAGCCAAGATCTCGGCAGCGGCCAAGAGACCCAGTACTTC	CASSQDLGSGQETQYF
-	TRBV11-2	-	TRBJ2-3	TGTGCCAGCAGCTTAACCACTATCACAGATACGCAGTATTTT	CASSLTTITDTQYF
-	TRBV7-9	-	TRBJ1-2	TGTGCCAGCAGCTCTGGGCAGACTAACTATGGCTACACCTTC	CASSSGQTNYGYTF
-	TRBV4-1	-	TRBJ1-2	TGCGCCAGCAGCCAAGAAGGGGGTGTCAGCTATGGCTACACCTTC	CASSQEGGVSYGYTF
TRBD1	TRBV23-1	-	TRBJ1-2	TGCGCCAGCCGGACAGGCCATGGCTACACCTTC	CASRTGHGYTF
-	TRBV9	-	TRBJ2-3	TGTGCCAGCAGCGTACAGGCGGGAAAGAGCACAGATACGCAGTATTTT	CASSVQAGKSTDTQYF
TRBD1	TRBV5-1	-	TRBJ1-4	TGCGCCAGCAGCGGACAGGGTAATGAAAAACTGTTTTTT	CASSGQGNEKLFF
TRBD1	TRBV28	-	TRBJ1-3	TGTGCCAGCAGTCAGGGGACAGGGTCTGGAAACACCATATATTTT	CASSQGTGSGNTIYF
-	TRBV7-3	-	TRBJ2-4	TGTGCCAGCAGCTTGCAGGGGTCCCAACCTAAAAACATTCAGTACTTC	CASSLQGSQPKNIQYF